This T cell receptor (beta chain) was captured by sequencing in a study of blood T cell repertoires in COVID-19. Study details: Italy, Spain and the United States were the sources of the convalescent and acute COVID-19 samples. PBMCs, B-cell-depleted T cells, or T cells provided the cDNA or gDNA that made up the material.

Trimming cost V 4 bases and J 2 bases; bases outside gene matches: 9. Germline V gives CDR1 MNHNS, CDR2 SASEGT. The CDR3 contains 16 residues. As processed by the authors: Amplification of reference gene primers was used by the study to estimate nucleated cell counts. Some clones are missing from TCRdb's copy, which holds only in-frame ones; the method was immunoSEQ multiplex PCR. Clone size and the V and J calls come from that table; the DNA yielded D and trimming. Of about 140,000 clones listed, about 80% are singletons. This receptor was obtained from a human donor in a cohort sampled during active COVID-19. Sequenced material: peripheral blood. The gene calls are TRBV6-1 and TRBJ2-7; 9 bases are shared with TRBD2. In DNA, the CDR3 is TGTGCCAGCAGTGCGATGTCTAGCGGGGCGACCTACGAGCAGTACTTC. It encodes CASSAMSSGATYEQYF.